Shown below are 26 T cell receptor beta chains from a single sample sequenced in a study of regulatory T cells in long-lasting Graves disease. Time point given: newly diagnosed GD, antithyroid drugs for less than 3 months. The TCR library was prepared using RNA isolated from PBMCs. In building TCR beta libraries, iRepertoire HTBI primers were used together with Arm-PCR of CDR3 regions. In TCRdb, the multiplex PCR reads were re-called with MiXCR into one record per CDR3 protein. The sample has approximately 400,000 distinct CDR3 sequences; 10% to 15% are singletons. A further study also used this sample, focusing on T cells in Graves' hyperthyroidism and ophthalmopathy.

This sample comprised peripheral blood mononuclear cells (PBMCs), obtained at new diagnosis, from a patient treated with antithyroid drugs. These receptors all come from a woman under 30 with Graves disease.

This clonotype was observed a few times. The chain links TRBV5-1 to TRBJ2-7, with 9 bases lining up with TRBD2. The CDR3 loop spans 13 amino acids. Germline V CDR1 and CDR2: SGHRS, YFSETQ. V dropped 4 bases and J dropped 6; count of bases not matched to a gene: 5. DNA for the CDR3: TGCGCCAGCAGCCTTCTAGCGGGAAGCGAGCAGTACTTC. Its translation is CASSLLAGSEQYF.

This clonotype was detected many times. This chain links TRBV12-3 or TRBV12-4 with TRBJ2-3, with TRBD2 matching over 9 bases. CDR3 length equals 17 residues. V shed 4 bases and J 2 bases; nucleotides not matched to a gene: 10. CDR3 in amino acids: CASSSGLAGMATDTQYF. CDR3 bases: TGTGCCAGCAGTTCAGGTCTAGCGGGAATGGCCACAGATACGCAGTATTTT.

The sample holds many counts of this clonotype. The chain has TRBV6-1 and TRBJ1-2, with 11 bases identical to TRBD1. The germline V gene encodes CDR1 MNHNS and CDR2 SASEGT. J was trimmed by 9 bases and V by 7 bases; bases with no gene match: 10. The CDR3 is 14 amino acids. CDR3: CASTPIGQGASYTF. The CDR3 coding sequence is TGTGCCAGCACCCCAATCGGACAGGGGGCGAGCTACACCTTC.

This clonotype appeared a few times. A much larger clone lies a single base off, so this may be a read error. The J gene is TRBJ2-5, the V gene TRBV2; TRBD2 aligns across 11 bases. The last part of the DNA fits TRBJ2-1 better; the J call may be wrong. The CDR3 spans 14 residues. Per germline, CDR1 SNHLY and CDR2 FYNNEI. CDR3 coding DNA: TGTGCCAGCAGTGATCCCACTAGCGGGAGTGAGCAGTTCTTC. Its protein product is CASSDPTSGSEQFF.

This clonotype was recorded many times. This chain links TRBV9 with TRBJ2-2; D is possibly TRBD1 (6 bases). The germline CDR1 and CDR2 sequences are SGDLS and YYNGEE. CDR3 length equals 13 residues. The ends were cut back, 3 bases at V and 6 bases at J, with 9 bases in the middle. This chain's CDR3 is CASSGQVPGELFF. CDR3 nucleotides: TGTGCCAGCAGCGGACAGGTTCCCGGGGAGCTGTTTTTT.

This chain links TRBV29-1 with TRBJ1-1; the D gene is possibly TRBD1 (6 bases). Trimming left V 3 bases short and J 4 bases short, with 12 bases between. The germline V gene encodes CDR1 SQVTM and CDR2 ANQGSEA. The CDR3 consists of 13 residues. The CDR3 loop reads CSVDYGGGTEAFF. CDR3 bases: TGCAGCGTTGATTATGGAGGGGGCACTGAAGCTTTCTTT.

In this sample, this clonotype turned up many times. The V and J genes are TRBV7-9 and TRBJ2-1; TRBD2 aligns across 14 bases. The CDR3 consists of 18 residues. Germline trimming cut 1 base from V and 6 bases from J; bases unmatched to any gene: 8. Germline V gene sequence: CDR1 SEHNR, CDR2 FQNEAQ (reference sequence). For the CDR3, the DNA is TGTGCCAGCAGCTTAGTGGGACTAGCGGGAGATTGGGTCAATGAGCAGTTCTTC. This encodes CASSLVGLAGDWVNEQFF.

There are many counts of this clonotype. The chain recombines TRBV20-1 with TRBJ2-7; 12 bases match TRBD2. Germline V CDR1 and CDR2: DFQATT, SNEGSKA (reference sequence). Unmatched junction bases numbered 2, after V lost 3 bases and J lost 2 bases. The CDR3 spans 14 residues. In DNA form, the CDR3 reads TGCAGTGCTAGGGCTAGCGGGAGGGCCTACGAGCAGTACTTC. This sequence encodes CSARASGRAYEQYF.

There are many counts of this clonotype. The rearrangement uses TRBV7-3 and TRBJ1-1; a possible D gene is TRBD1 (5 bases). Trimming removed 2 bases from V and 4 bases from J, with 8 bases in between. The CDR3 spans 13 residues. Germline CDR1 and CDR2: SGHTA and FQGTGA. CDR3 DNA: TGTGCCAGCAGCTTAGTGGGGCCCACTGAAGCTTTCTTT. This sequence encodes CASSLVGPTEAFF.

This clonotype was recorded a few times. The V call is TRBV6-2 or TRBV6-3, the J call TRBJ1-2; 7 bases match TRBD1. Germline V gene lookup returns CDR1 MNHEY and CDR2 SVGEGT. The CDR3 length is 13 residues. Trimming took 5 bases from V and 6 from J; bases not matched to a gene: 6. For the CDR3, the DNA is TGTGCCAGCAGTGAGAACAGGGGTCATGGCTACACCTTC. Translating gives CASSENRGHGYTF.

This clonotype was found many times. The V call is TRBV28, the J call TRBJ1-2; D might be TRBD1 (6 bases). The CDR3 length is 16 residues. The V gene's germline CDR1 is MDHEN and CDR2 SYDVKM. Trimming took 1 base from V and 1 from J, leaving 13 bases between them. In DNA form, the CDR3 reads TGTGCCAGCAGTTTATTCCCTCCGGACAGTAACTATGGCTACACCTTC. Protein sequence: CASSLFPPDSNYGYTF.

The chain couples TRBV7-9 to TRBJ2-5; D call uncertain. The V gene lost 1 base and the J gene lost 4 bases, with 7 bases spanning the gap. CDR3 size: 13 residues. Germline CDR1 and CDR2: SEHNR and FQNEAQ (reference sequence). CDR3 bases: TGTGCCAGCAGCTTAGGTCGCGGAGAGACCCAGTACTTC. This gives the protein CASSLGRGETQYF.

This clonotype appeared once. The CDR3 is CSATSGTANTGELFF. CDR3 in DNA: TGCAGTGCTACCTCCGGGACTGCGAACACCGGGGAGCTGTTTTTT. The chain combines TRBV20-1 with TRBJ2-2, with D tentatively TRBD2 (6 bases). This CDR3 comprises 15 residues. The V gene lost 4 bases and the J gene lost 0 bases, with 12 bases spanning the gap. CDR1 is DFQATT, CDR2 SNEGSKA, per germline (reference sequence).

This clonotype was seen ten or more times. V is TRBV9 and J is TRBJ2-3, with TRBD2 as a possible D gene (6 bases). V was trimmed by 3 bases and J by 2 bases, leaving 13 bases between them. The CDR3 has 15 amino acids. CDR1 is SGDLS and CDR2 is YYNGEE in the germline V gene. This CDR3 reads CASSASVTPTDTQYF. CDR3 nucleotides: TGTGCCAGCAGCGCTAGCGTAACCCCCACAGATACGCAGTATTTT.

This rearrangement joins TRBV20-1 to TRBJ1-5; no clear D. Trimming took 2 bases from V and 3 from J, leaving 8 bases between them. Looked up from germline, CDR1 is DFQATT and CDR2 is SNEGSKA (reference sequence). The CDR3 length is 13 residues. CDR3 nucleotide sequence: TGCAGTGCTAGACAGGACCCCAATCAGCCCCAGCATTTT. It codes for CSARQDPNQPQHF.

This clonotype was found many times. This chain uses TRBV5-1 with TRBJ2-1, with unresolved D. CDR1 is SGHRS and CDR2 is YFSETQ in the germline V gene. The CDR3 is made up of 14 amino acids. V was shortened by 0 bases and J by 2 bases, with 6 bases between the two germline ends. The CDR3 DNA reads TGCGCCAGCAGCTTGGGGACCACCTACAATGAGCAGTTCTTC. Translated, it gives CASSLGTTYNEQFF.

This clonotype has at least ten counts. The CDR3 sequence: CASSAPYRDRGEWEQYV. In DNA, the CDR3 is TGTGCCAGCAGTGCACCGTACCGGGACAGGGGAGAGTGGGAGCAGTACGTC. The chain combines TRBV25-1 with TRBJ2-7; 10 bases fit TRBD1. V dropped 4 bases and J dropped 7; count of bases not matched to a gene: 16. The CDR3 loop spans 17 amino acids. Germline V CDR1 and CDR2: MGHDK, SYGVNS.

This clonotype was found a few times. The CDR3 loop is CASSPRDRGPYEQYF. DNA of the CDR3: TGTGCCAGCAGCCCCCGGGACAGGGGGCCTTACGAGCAGTACTTC. The chain combines TRBV14 with TRBJ2-7, with 12 bases matching TRBD1. The trim removed 4 bases at V and 4 bases at J, leaving 5 bases unmatched. CDR3 size: 15 residues. Germline assignment: CDR1 SGHDN and CDR2 FVKESK.

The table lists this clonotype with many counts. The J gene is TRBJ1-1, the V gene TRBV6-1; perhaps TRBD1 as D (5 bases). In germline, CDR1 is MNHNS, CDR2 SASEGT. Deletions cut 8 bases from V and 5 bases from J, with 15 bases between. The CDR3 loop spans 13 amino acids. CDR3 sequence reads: CASGVWGFTEAFF. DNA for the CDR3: TGTGCCAGCGGAGTATGGGGGTTTACTGAAGCTTTCTTT.

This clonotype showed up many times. The CDR3 coding sequence is TGTGCCAGCAGTGATAGATGGACTGAAGCTTTCTTT. It specifies CASSDRWTEAFF. The rearrangement links TRBV27 to TRBJ1-1, with no clear D. Trimming cost V 5 bases and J 5 bases, with 9 bases left between them. Germline CDR1 MNHEY, CDR2 SMNVEV (reference sequence). The CDR3 extends over 12 amino acids.

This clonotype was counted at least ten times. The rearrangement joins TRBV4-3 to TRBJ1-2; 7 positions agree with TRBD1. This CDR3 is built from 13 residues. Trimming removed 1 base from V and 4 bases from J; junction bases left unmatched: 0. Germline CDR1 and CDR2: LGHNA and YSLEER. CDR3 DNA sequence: TGCGCCAGCAGCCAAGGACAGGGCTATGGCTACACCTTC. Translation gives CASSQGQGYGYTF.

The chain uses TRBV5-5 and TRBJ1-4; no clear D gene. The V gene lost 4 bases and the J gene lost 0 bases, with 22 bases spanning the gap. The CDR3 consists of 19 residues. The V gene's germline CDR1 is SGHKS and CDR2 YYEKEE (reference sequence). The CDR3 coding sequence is TGTGCCAGCAGCCCGACCGGCCGGATTACCGATACAACTAATGAAAAACTGTTTTTT. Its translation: CASSPTGRITDTTNEKLFF.

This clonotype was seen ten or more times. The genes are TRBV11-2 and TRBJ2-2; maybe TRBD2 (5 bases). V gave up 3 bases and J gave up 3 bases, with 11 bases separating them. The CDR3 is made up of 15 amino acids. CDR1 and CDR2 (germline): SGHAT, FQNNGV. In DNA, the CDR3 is TGTGCCAGCAGCTTTCCGGGGTGGCACACCGGGGAGCTGTTTTTT. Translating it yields CASSFPGWHTGELFF.

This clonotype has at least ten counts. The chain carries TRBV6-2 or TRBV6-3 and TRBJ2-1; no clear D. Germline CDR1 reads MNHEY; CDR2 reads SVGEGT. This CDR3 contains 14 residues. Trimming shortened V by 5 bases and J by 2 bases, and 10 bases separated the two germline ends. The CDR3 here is CASSPSGTYNEQFF. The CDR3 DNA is TGTGCCAGCAGTCCGTCAGGAACCTACAATGAGCAGTTCTTC.

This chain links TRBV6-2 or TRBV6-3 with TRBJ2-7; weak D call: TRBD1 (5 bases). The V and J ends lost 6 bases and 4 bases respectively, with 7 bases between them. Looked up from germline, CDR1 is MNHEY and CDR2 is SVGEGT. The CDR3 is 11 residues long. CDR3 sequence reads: CASRDIYEQYV. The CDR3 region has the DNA TGTGCCAGCAGGGACATTTACGAGCAGTACGTC.

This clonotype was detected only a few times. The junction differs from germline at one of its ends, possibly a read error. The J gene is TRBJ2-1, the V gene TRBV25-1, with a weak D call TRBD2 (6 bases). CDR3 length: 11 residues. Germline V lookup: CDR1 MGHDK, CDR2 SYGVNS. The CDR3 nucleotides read TGTGCCAGCAGTGAAGGGGGGTTAGGCTACTTC. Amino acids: CASSEGGLGYF.